This TCR beta chain was captured by sequencing in a study of Graves' ophthalmopathy and Graves' hyperthyroidism. The germline V gene encodes CDR1 MGHDK and CDR2 SYGVNS. The length of the CDR3 is 15 residues. The germline V and J ends were trimmed by 8 bases and 0 bases, with 13 bases remaining between them. Investigators amplified TCR beta CDR3 regions from RNA transcripts. RT-PCR with HTBI primers came first, then second-round multiplex PCR. TCRdb independently ran MiXCR on the multiplex PCR reads; one entry per CDR3 protein. Among about 640,000 distinct CDR3 sequences listed, approximately 39% were seen once.

The sequencing sample was made of peripheral blood. The TCR originated in an adult man with Graves' ophthalmopathy. The chain combines TRBV25-1 with TRBJ1-4; TRBD1 might be the D (6 bases). Here the CDR3 reads CASSPGATTNEKLFF. CDR3 coding DNA: TGTGCCAGCTCACCAGGGGCTACAACTAATGAAAAACTGTTTTTT.